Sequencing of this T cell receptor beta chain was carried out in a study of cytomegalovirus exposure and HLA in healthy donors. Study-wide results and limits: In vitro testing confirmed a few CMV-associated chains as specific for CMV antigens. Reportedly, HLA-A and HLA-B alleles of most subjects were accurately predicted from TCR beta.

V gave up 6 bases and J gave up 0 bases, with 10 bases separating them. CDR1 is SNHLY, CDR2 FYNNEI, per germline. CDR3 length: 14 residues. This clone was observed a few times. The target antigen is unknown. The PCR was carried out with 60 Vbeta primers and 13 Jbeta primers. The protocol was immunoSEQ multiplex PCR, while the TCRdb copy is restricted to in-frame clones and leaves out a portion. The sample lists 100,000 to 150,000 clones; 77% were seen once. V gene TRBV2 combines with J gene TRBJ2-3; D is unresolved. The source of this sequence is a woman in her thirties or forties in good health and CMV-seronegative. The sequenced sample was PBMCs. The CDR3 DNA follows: TGTGCCAGCAGGGTTCAAGCGAGCACAGATACGCAGTATTTT. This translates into CASRVQASTDTQYF. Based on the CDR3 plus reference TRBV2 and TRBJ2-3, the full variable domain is EPEVTQTPSHQVTQMGQEVILRCVPISNHLYFYWYRQILGQKVEFLVSFYNNEISEKSEIFDDQFSVERPDGSNFTLKIRSTKLEDSAMYFCASRVQASTDTQYFGPGTRLTVL.